This T cell receptor (beta chain) was observed in a study of vaccination effects on CD4 cells after COVID-19. The protocol was immunoSEQ multiplex PCR, while the TCRdb copy is restricted to in-frame clones and leaves out a portion. The table has 70,000 or so clones, approximately 74% seen once. Worth noting for this clone: The antigen is unknown.

With the ViraFEST assay, the study expanded antigen-specific CD4+ T cells using viral peptide pools, then sequenced them. Culture proceeded for nine to eleven days, and CD4+ T cells were then isolated. None of the vaccinated had previously contracted SARS-CoV-2, and their nucleocapsid antibodies tested negative. PBMC cultures contained two million cells per well, 7.5 to 10 IU/ml IL-2 and 10 ug/ml peptides. On both days 3 and 7, half of the culture medium was replaced with IL-2 medium. Points from the study as a whole: Late post-vaccination samples showed marked contraction of infection- and vaccine-induced clones.

Looked up from germline, CDR1 is SGHNT and CDR2 is YYREEE (reference sequence). The CDR3 extends over 13 amino acids. The V end was cut by 2 bases, the J end by 1 base, with 6 bases between. Sequences were derived from CD4+ T cells from PBMCs cultured with HCoV-NL63 spike peptides, sampled before COVID-19 vaccination. The chain has TRBV5-4 and TRBJ1-1; weak D call: TRBD1 (5 bases). The clonotype was recovered from a human donor who received a COVID-19 vaccine. CDR3 nucleotide sequence: TGTGCCAGCAGCTTTGACAGGAACACTGAAGCTTTCTTT. As protein: CASSFDRNTEAFF.